The present T cell receptor beta chain was sequenced within a study of T cell repertoires in aging, cancer and after chemotherapy. Findings and limits, study-wide: In hematological cancer patients, infiltrated lymphoid organs may have impaired thymic emigration or peripheral T cell expansion. Loss of evenness, beyond lost richness, contributed to age-related TCR diversity decline in cancer patients.

Germline V gene sequence: CDR1 MNHEY, CDR2 SVGAGI. This CDR3 has 14 amino acids. Multiplex touch-down PCR with TRB-A/B primers amplified rearranged V-D-J TRB sequences. Using its own MiXCR run on the multiplex PCR reads, TCRdb lists one record per CDR3 protein. The sample consists of about 8,600 distinct CDR3 sequences, around 25% of them appearing once. About this clonotype itself: The target antigen is unknown. A read error may explain this, as a much larger clone is one base away.

Amplification of TCR beta used genomic DNA extracted from peripheral blood. Sequencing was carried out using blood. The TCR originated in a human donor with a blood cancer. The rearrangement links TRBV6-5 to TRBJ1-5; TRBD1 matches 9 bases. The CDR3 reads CASSETGGGQPHHF. DNA of the CDR3: TGTGCCAGCAGTGAGACAGGGGGGGGTCAGCCCCACCATTTT.